What follows are 32 T cell receptor beta chains derived from one specimen sequenced in a study of Tregs in tolerant kidney transplant recipients. Related graft donors supplied nonmyeloablative bone marrow transplants, and mixed chimerism was transient. Method: immunoSEQ multiplex PCR; TCRdb's copy keeps in-frame clones and lacks some. Recorded for this sample: around 33,000 clones. The source was CD4+ T cells from blood (PBMCs), collected 24 months after the transplant. The receptors originated from a human patient who received a combined kidney and bone marrow transplant. The graft donor may be the source of some T cells.

As concerns this clone: The read ends 3 residues shy of where the CDR3 ends; the end is completed using the germline J gene. The chain recombines TRBV2 with TRBJ2-3; 15 bases match TRBD2. Germline V gene lookup returns CDR1 SNHLY and CDR2 FYNNEI. This CDR3 is built from 16 residues. V lost 4 bases to trimming and J lost 4 bases; unmatched junction nucleotides: 3. CDR3 sequence reads: CASSGGLAGGADTQYF. CDR3 bases read: TGTGCCAGCAGTGGGGGACTAGCGGGAGGAGCAGATACG. The full variable domain, with the rest looked up from reference TRBV2 and TRBJ2-3, is EPEVTQTPSHQVTQMGQEVILRCVPISNHLYFYWYRQILGQKVEFLVSFYNNEISEKSEIFDDQFSVERPDGSNFTLKIRSTKLEDSAMYFCASSGGLAGGADTQYFGPGTRLTVL.

As regards this clone: The read halts 3 residues ahead of the CDR3 end, with the missing end drawn from the germline J gene. The V and J genes are TRBV10-2 and TRBJ2-3; D ambiguous. CDR1 is WSHSY and CDR2 is SAAADI in the germline V gene. Between the trimmed V and J ends, which lost 4 bases and 3 bases, there was a span of 17 bases. The CDR3 consists of 16 residues. The CDR3 bases that were read are TGCGCCAGCAGTGTTGTTGTAGCCCTGGGTACAGATACG. It codes for CASSVVVALGTDT. From start to end, the CDR3 is CASSVVVALGTDTQYF.

The CDR3 bases that were read are TGCGCCAGCAGCTTAGGGACAGGGGGCGAACCC. Its protein is CASSLGTGGEP. The whole CDR3 sequence reads CASSLGTGGEPLHF. V is TRBV5-1 and J is TRBJ1-6, with TRBD1 matching over 12 bases. The read terminates 3 residues before the CDR3 end, so the remaining end is supplied by the germline J gene. After removal of 2 bases from V and 12 bases from J, the junction contained 3 bases not matched to a gene. Germline CDR1 reads SGHRS; CDR2 reads YFSETQ. CDR3 length equals 14 residues. Supplemented by reference TRBV5-1 and TRBJ1-6, the full variable domain reads KAGVTQTPRYLIKTRGQQVTLSCSPISGHRSVSWYQQTPGQGLQFLFEYFSETQRNKGNFPGRFSGRQFSNSRSEMNVSTLELGDSALYLCASSLGTGGEPLHFGNGTRLTVT.

Comments on this clone: The read falls 3 residues short of the CDR3 end, and the missing part is taken from the germline J gene. The chain employs TRBV29-1 and TRBJ2-3; no firm D call. Germline CDR1 and CDR2: SQVTM and ANQGSEA. Trimming left V 0 bases short and J 5 bases short, with 12 bases between. This CDR3 is 14 amino acids long. CDR3 sequence reads: CSVEDHPFGDTQYF. The covered CDR3 bases are TGCAGCGTTGAAGATCACCCATTCGGAGATACG.

For this clone: Read sequence stops 3 residues before the CDR3 end, and the germline J gene provides the missing end. The J gene is TRBJ1-1, the V gene TRBV14; 9 bases line up with TRBD1. Germline V lookup: CDR1 SGHDN, CDR2 FVKESK. Losses at the gene ends were 3 bases for V and 7 bases for J; bases not matched to a gene: 3. The CDR3 is 13 residues long. This chain's CDR3 is CASSQYRGHEAFF. The sequenced CDR3 bases are TGTGCCAGCAGCCAGTACAGGGGGCATGAA.

Details on this clone: The missing CDR3 end, 3 residues past where the read stops, is filled in from the germline J gene. The rearrangement joins TRBV7-9 to TRBJ1-2; no firm D call. The CDR3 has 15 amino acids. The germline gives CDR1 SEHNR, CDR2 FQNEAQ (reference sequence). Trimming shortened V by 1 base and J by 0 bases, and 9 bases separated the two germline ends. CDR3 DNA (partial): TGTGCCAGCAGCTTAGTTGGCGGAACTAACTATGGC. Translation: CASSLVGGTNYG. The whole CDR3 is CASSLVGGTNYGYTF.

A remark on this clone: Coverage ceases 3 residues before the CDR3 finishes, and the germline J gene fills in the end. This chain joins TRBV9 and TRBJ2-4; 8 bases are a match to TRBD2. The CDR3 loop spans 15 amino acids. The germline V gene has CDR1 SGDLS and CDR2 YYNGEE. The covered CDR3 bases are TGTGCCAGCAGCGTAGCTCTCCAGCGGGAGACCCCT. This codes for CASSVALQRETP. The whole CDR3 sequence is CASSVALQRETPQYF.

In regard to this clone: Sequencing ends 3 residues short of the CDR3 end; the germline J gene provides the rest. The V gene is TRBV10-1, the J gene TRBJ2-2; a weak D match, TRBD2 (6 bases). V gave up 0 bases and J gave up 0 bases, with 14 bases separating them. The CDR3 is made up of 18 amino acids. Germline V lookup: CDR1 WNHNN, CDR2 SYGVQD (reference sequence). Incomplete CDR3 DNA: TGCGCCAGCAGTGAGTCCCCGACATCTAGCGCGAACACCGGGGAG. Its protein product is CASSESPTSSANTGE. Given in full, the CDR3 is CASSESPTSSANTGELFF.

As concerns this clone: The read comes to an end 3 residues before the CDR3 does, leaving the germline J gene to fill in the end. The V call is TRBV30, the J call TRBJ1-2; 9 nucleotides match TRBD1. J was trimmed by 5 bases and V by 4 bases; bases with no gene match: 8. CDR3 size: 14 residues. From germline, CDR1 is GTSNPN and CDR2 SVGIG (reference sequence). The covered CDR3 bases are TGTGCCTGGACCACGGACAGGGGCGATTATGGC. The encoded protein is CAWTTDRGDYG. The complete CDR3 reads CAWTTDRGDYGYTF.

On this clone itself: The CDR3 end falls 3 residues outside the read, so it is completed with the germline J gene. The chain has TRBV5-1 and TRBJ2-2; TRBD2 aligns across 8 bases. With V trimmed by 0 bases and J by 0 bases, 7 bases remained unmatched. This CDR3 region has 18 residues. Germline loops: CDR1 SGHRS, CDR2 YFSETQ. The CDR3 sequence is CASSLAGTSKTNTGELFF. The CDR3 bases that were read are TGCGCCAGCAGCTTGGCCGGGACTAGTAAAACGAACACCGGGGAG.

On this clone: With the read ending 3 residues before the CDR3 end, the germline J gene is used to fill in that end. The J gene is TRBJ2-7, the V gene TRBV30; weak D call: TRBD1 (6 bases). Trimming left V 3 bases short and J 3 bases short, with 21 bases between. The CDR3 length is 16 residues. Germline V CDR1 and CDR2: GTSNPN, SVGIG (reference sequence). CDR3 sequence: CAWSDDRFFTGYEQYF. The covered CDR3 bases are TGTGCCTGGAGCGACGACAGGTTTTTTACGGGCTACGAG.

As concerns this clone: The CDR3 end lies 3 residues beyond the end of the read and is filled in from the germline J gene. The gene calls are TRBV7-2 and TRBJ2-6, with D possibly matching TRBD1 (6 bases). With 5 bases removed from V and 1 base from J, the gap between germline ends came to 9 bases. This CDR3 region has 15 residues. Germline CDR1 reads SGHTA; CDR2 reads FQGNSA. Partial CDR3 DNA: TGTGCCAGCAGCCGCGACAGGTCTGGGGCCAACGTC. It codes for CASSRDRSGANV. The whole CDR3 protein reads CASSRDRSGANVLTF.

As regards this clone: The read terminates 3 residues ahead of where the CDR3 ends, so the germline J gene completes it. This sequence joins TRBV2 and TRBJ1-4, with 7 bases lining up with TRBD1. Germline-derived CDR1 and CDR2 are SNHLY and FYNNEI. The V gene end was trimmed by 6 bases and the J gene end by 0 bases; junction bases not matched to a gene: 4. This CDR3 comprises 15 residues. The covered CDR3 bases are TGTGCCAGCAGGGCGGGACAGACAACTAATGAAAAA. Translated: CASRAGQTTNEK. The CDR3, in full, reads CASRAGQTTNEKLFF. Full variable domain (missing parts from reference TRBV2 and TRBJ1-4): EPEVTQTPSHQVTQMGQEVILRCVPISNHLYFYWYRQILGQKVEFLVSFYNNEISEKSEIFDDQFSVERPDGSNFTLKIRSTKLEDSAMYFCASRAGQTTNEKLFFGSGTQLSVL.

To note about this clone: Read sequence stops 3 residues before the CDR3 end, and the germline J gene provides the missing end. This chain connects TRBV11-3 to TRBJ2-1, with TRBD1 matching 8 bases. Trimming cost V 4 bases and J 7 bases; bases outside gene matches: 9. Germline V gives CDR1 SGHNT, CDR2 YENEEA. This CDR3 comprises 15 residues. CDR3 region: CASSSGQGVGNEQFF. CDR3 bases read: TGTGCCAGCAGCTCAGGACAGGGAGTTGGGAATGAG.

In regard to this clone: The CDR3 end lies 3 residues beyond the end of the read and is filled in from the germline J gene. The rearrangement links TRBV7-8 to TRBJ2-7, with 8 bases matching TRBD1. The J segment lost 5 bases and the V segment lost 4 bases, leaving 13 bases of the junction unmatched. This CDR3 has 16 residues. Germline loops: CDR1 SGHVS, CDR2 FQNEAQ. CDR3 in amino acids: CASSSPGTGSGHEQYF. Partial CDR3 DNA: TGTGCCAGCAGCTCCCCTGGGACAGGAAGCGGACACGAG.

Note on this clone: The observed sequence ends 3 residues before the CDR3 terminus, with the missing tail filled in from the germline J gene. The chain uses TRBV5-1 and TRBJ1-6; no firm D call. The V gene lost 1 base and the J gene lost 6 bases, with 8 bases spanning the gap. CDR1 and CDR2 from the germline V gene are SGHRS and YFSETQ. The CDR3 length is 14 residues. Partial CDR3 DNA: TGCGCCAGCAGCTTGAACGGCGGTAATTCACCC. It yields the protein CASSLNGGNSP. The whole CDR3 is CASSLNGGNSPLHF.

The CDR3 sequence is CASSLSGGSGYTF. CDR3 bases read: TGTGCCAGCAGTTTGAGTGGGGGCAGCGGC. The V and J genes are TRBV2 and TRBJ1-2, with D possibly being TRBD1 (6 bases). The read finishes 3 residues shy of the CDR3 end, and the germline J gene is used to complete it. Germline CDR1 and CDR2: SNHLY and FYNNEI. There are 13 residues in the CDR3.

The CDR3 DNA, read in part, is TGCAGCGTTTCCGGGACTCTACCCACC. Residues: CSVSGTLPT. The full CDR3 sequence reads CSVSGTLPTQYF. The chain combines TRBV29-1 with TRBJ2-5, with D perhaps matching TRBD2 (6 bases). The observed sequence ends 3 residues before the CDR3 terminus, with the missing tail filled in from the germline J gene. The CDR3 is 12 amino acids. Germline assignment: CDR1 SQVTM and CDR2 ANQGSEA.

A note on this clone: The read finishes 3 residues shy of the CDR3 end, and the germline J gene is used to complete it. V usage is TRBV5-5 and J usage is TRBJ1-2, with TRBD1 identical over 10 bases. The CDR3 sequence is 15 residues long. Germline V CDR1 and CDR2: SGHKS, YYEKEE (reference sequence). The V and J ends lost 5 bases and 4 bases, in that order; junction bases with no gene match: 8. Partial CDR3 DNA: TGTGCCAGCAGGGGAACCGGGACAGGGGCCTATGGC. Encoded protein: CASRGTGTGAYG. The CDR3 in full is CASRGTGTGAYGYTF.

With respect to this clone: With the read ending 3 residues before the CDR3 end, the germline J gene is used to fill in that end. This chain connects TRBV6-2 or TRBV6-3 to TRBJ1-2; no clear D gene. CDR1 MNHEY and CDR2 SVGEGT come from the germline V gene. The CDR3 has 14 amino acids. The sequenced CDR3 bases are TGTGCCAGCAGCCACCCTACTACAACTAGGGGC. Translated: CASSHPTTTRG. The entire CDR3 is CASSHPTTTRGYTF.

For this clone: The read is 3 residues too short to cover the CDR3 end, so that end is filled in from the germline J gene. The rearrangement joins TRBV5-1 to TRBJ2-3; D gene ambiguous. The ends were cut back, 6 bases at V and 0 bases at J, with 11 bases in the middle. CDR3 size: 14 residues. CDR1 and CDR2 from the germline V gene are SGHRS and YFSETQ. The CDR3 here is CASNQASSTDTQYF. The part of the CDR3 DNA that was read is TGCGCCAGCAACCAGGCGTCCAGCACAGATACG.

On this clone itself: The missing CDR3 end, 3 residues past where the read stops, is filled in from the germline J gene. J is TRBJ2-7 and V is TRBV19, with 8 positions matching TRBD1. From germline, CDR1 is LNHDA and CDR2 SQIVND (reference sequence). The ends lost 2 bases at V and 2 bases at J; junction bases unmatched: 8. The CDR3 spans 16 residues. The sequenced CDR3 bases are TGTGCCAGTAGTATAAGGCTTGGGACAGGAACCTACGAG. This gives the protein CASSIRLGTGTYE. The CDR3 in its entirety is CASSIRLGTGTYEQYF.

As concerns this clone: From the germline J gene comes the end of the CDR3, since the read stops 3 residues before it. V and J are TRBV30 and TRBJ2-3; 7 bases are shared with TRBD2. CDR1 is GTSNPN and CDR2 is SVGIG in the germline V gene (reference sequence). J gave up 6 bases and V 8 bases, and 14 bases lay outside the gene matches. CDR3 length equals 14 residues. The sequenced part of the CDR3 DNA is TGTGCCACCCGGACTAGTGGGTTAGTCGATACG. This gives the protein CATRTSGLVDT. The CDR3 in its entirety is CATRTSGLVDTQYF.

Of note for this clone: The sequence runs out 3 residues before the end of the CDR3; the remainder is reconstructed from the germline J gene. The gene calls are TRBV18 and TRBJ1-1; 7 bases map to TRBD1. Per germline, CDR1 KGHSH and CDR2 LQKENI. Trimming removed 3 bases from V and 1 base from J; junction bases left unmatched: 5. The CDR3 contains 15 residues. This chain's CDR3 is CASSPTQGGNTEAFF. CDR3 bases read: TGTGCCAGCTCACCCACCCAGGGGGGGAACACTGAA.

A word on this clone: The sequenced fragment ends 3 residues before the CDR3 boundary, so the rest is inferred from the germline J gene. The rearrangement joins TRBV10-3 to TRBJ1-1; D is undetermined. V was shortened by 11 bases and J by 0 bases, with 13 bases between the two germline ends. The CDR3 has 13 residues. Germline CDR1 ENHRY, CDR2 SYGVKD. The part of the CDR3 DNA that was read is TGTGCCGGTAGACGACAAGTGAACACTGAA. As protein: CAGRRQVNTE. The full CDR3 reads CAGRRQVNTEAFF.

Comment on this clone: The read terminates 3 residues before the CDR3 end, so the remaining end is supplied by the germline J gene. The J gene is TRBJ1-4, the V gene TRBV20-1; 11 bases are shared with TRBD1. Germline V gives CDR1 DFQATT, CDR2 SNEGSKA (reference sequence). Trimming at V came to 5 bases and at J to 6 bases, leaving 8 bases not matched to a gene. This CDR3 is 15 amino acids long. The CDR3: CSAFTGTGGHEKLFF. The sequenced CDR3 bases are TGCAGTGCTTTTACCGGGACAGGGGGACATGAAAAA.

For this clone: With the read ending 3 residues before the CDR3 end, the germline J gene is used to fill in that end. This sequence joins TRBV6-2 or TRBV6-3 and TRBJ2-1, with 11 bases identical to TRBD2. Germline V gene sequence: CDR1 MNHEY, CDR2 SVGEGT. J gave up 4 bases and V 7 bases, and 3 bases lay outside the gene matches. This CDR3 is built from 14 residues. The sequenced CDR3 bases are TGTGCCAGCAATCTAGCGGGAGGTTACAATGAG. Protein: CASNLAGGYNE. The whole CDR3 reads CASNLAGGYNEQFF.

This clone is called medium-sized based on its frequency. The read stops 3 residues short of the end of the CDR3; the missing end is completed from the germline J gene. The V call is TRBV2, the J call TRBJ2-3; 8 bases match TRBD2. With V trimmed by 7 bases and J by 6 bases, 9 bases remained unmatched. CDR3 length: 14 residues. Germline-derived CDR1 and CDR2 are SNHLY and FYNNEI. CDR3 in amino acids: CASTPGLGGDTQYF. The DNA read from the CDR3 is TGTGCCAGCACCCCGGGACTAGGGGGGGATACG.

A word on this clone: The CDR3 end lies 3 residues beyond the end of the read and is filled in from the germline J gene. The chain recombines TRBV20-1 with TRBJ1-2; maybe TRBD1 (6 bases). The CDR3 has 11 residues. Per germline, CDR1 DFQATT and CDR2 SNEGSKA (reference sequence). CDR3 protein: CSGNTGLGYTF. The part of the CDR3 DNA that was read is TGCAGTGGTAACACAGGGTTAGGC.

Points on this clone: One end of the junction is discordant with germline, which a read error may explain. The read ends 3 residues early relative to the CDR3; the germline J gene fills the gap. The gene calls are TRBV18 and TRBJ2-7; 11 bases are shared with TRBD1. The CDR3 has 17 residues. Germline V CDR1 and CDR2: KGHSH, LQKENI. CDR3 DNA (partial): TGTGCCAGCTTGGGACAGGGGGTCGGCGGGAGTTCCTTCGAG. Translating it yields CASLGQGVGGSSFE. The entire CDR3 sequence reads CASLGQGVGGSSFEQYF.

Notes on this clone: With the read ending 3 residues before the CDR3 end, the germline J gene is used to fill in that end. V usage is TRBV20-1 and J usage is TRBJ2-3, with TRBD2 matching over 9 bases. The CDR3 spans 14 residues. Germline CDR1 reads DFQATT; CDR2 reads SNEGSKA (reference sequence). V lost 4 bases, J lost 6 bases, and 8 bases stayed unmatched. Partial CDR3 DNA: TGCAGTGCTATACGAGCGGGAGGCGCGGATACG. Translating gives CSAIRAGGADT. The complete CDR3 sequence is CSAIRAGGADTQYF.

A word on this clone: The CDR3 is cut off 3 residues early in the read; its end comes from the germline J gene. The V call is TRBV20-1, the J call TRBJ2-1, with 11 nucleotides matching TRBD2. V trimming: 0 bases; J trimming: 7 bases; junction bases outside the gene matches: 2. The CDR3 spans 14 residues. From germline, CDR1 is DFQATT and CDR2 SNEGSKA (reference sequence). The CDR3 region is CSAREGLAENEQFF. The sequenced CDR3 bases are TGCAGTGCTAGAGAGGGACTAGCGGAGAATGAG.